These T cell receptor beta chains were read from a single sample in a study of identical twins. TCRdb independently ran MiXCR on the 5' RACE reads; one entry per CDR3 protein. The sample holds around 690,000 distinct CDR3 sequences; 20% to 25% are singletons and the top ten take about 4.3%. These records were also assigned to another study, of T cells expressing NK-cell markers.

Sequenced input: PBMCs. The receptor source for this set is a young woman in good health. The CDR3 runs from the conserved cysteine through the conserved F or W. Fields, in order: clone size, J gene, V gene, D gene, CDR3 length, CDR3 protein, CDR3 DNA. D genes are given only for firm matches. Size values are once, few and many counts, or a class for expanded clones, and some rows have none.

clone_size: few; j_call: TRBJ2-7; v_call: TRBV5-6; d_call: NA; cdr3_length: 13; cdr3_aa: CASSLGKVYEQYF; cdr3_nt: TGTGCCAGCAGCTTGGGGAAAGTCTACGAGCAGTACTTC
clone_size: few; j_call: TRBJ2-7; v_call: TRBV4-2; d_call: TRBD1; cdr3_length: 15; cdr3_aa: CASSQPGQGTYEQYF; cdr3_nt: TGTGCCAGCAGCCAGCCGGGACAGGGAACCTACGAGCAGTACTTC
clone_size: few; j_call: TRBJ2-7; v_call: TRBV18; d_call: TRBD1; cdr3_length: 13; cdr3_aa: CASSPRQGAEQYF; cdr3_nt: TGTGCCAGCTCACCGCGACAGGGGGCCGAGCAGTACTTC
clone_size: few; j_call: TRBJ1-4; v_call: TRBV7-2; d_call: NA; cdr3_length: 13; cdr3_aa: CASSPPLHEKLFF; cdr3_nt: TGTGCCAGCAGCCCCCCGCTGCATGAAAAACTGTTTTTT
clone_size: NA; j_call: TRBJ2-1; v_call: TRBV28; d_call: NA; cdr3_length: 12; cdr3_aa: CASSLGYGEQFF; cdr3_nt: TGTGCCAGCAGTCTCGGATACGGTGAGCAGTTCTTC
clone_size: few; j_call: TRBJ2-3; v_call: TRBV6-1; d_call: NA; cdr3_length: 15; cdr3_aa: CASSPLGGGMYTQYF; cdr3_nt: TGTGCCAGCAGTCCCCTAGGGGGGGGCATGTATACGCAGTATTTT
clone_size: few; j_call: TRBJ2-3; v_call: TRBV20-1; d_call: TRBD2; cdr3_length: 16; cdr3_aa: CSAGLGLAGPTDTQYF; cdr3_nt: TGCAGTGCTGGTTTGGGACTAGCGGGACCTACAGATACGCAGTATTTT
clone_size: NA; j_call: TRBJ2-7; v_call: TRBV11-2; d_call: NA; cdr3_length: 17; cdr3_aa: CASSFDTRATPSYEQYF; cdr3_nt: TGTGCCAGCAGCTTCGACACTCGGGCTACCCCCTCCTACGAGCAGTACTTC
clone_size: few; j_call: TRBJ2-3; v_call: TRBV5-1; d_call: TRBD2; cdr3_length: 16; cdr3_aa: CASSSNSGASTDTQYF; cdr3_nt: TGCGCCAGCAGCTCAAATAGCGGGGCCAGCACAGATACGCAGTATTTT
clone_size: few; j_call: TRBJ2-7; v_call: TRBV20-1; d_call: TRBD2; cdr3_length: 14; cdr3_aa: CSAPPGGSLYEQYF; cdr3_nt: TGCAGTGCCCCTCCGGGGGGGAGTCTTTACGAGCAGTACTTC
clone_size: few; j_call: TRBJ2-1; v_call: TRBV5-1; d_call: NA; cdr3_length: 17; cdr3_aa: CASSLISEQVYYNEQFF; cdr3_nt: TGCGCCAGCAGCTTAATTAGCGAACAGGTCTACTACAATGAGCAGTTCTTC
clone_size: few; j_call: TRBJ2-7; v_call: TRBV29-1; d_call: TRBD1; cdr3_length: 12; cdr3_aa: CSARQGIREQYF; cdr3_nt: TGCAGCGCCAGACAGGGGATAAGGGAGCAGTACTTC
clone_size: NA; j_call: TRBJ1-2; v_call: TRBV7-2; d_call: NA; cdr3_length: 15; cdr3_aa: CASSNQGGTNYGYTF; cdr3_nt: TGTGCCAGCAGCAACCAAGGAGGGACGAACTATGGCTACACCTTC
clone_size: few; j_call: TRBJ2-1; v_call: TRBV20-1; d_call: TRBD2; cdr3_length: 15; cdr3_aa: CSASGREVGYNEQFF; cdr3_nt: TGCAGTGCCAGCGGGAGAGAGGTGGGTTACAATGAGCAGTTCTTC
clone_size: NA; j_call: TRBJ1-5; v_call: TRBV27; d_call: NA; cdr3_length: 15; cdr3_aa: CASSLGRQSNQPQHF; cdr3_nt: TGTGCCAGCAGTTTAGGGAGACAGAGCAATCAGCCCCAGCATTTT
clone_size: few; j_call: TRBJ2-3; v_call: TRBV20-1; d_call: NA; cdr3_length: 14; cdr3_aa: CSGLPGSSTDTQYF; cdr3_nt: TGCAGTGGACTCCCGGGATCAAGCACAGATACGCAGTATTTT
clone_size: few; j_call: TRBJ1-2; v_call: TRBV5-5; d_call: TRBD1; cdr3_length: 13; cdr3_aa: CASTRTGHYGYTF; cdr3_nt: TGTGCCAGCACGCGGACAGGGCACTATGGCTACACCTTC
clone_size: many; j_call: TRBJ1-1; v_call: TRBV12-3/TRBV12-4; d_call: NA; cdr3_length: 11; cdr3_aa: CASSVNTEAFF; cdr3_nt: TGCGCCAGCAGTGTAAACACTGAAGCTTTCTTT